Included here is one TCR beta chain sequence, with context. These data are taken from a study of blood T cell repertoires in COVID-19. Study background: From the United States, Italy and Spain came samples of acute and convalescent COVID-19.

Authors' processing steps: The assay estimated nucleated cells by amplifying reference gene primers. Libraries were prepared by immunoSEQ multiplex PCR; TCRdb keeps only in-frame clonotypes and omits some of them. The V and J calls and clone size are taken from that table; D and trimming were inferred from the DNA. Here the sample spans some 65,000 clones, 65% to 90% being singletons. The V gene's germline CDR1 is SGHRS and CDR2 YFSETQ. This CDR3 is 15 amino acids long. V was pared by 0 bases and J by 10 bases, with 14 bases between. This TCR was sampled from an elderly man with acute or convalescent COVID-19. The chain links TRBV5-1 to TRBJ1-6; D ambiguous. Sequencing input: peripheral blood. In nucleotides, the CDR3 is TGCGCCAGCAGCTTGGCTGGGCTGAGCAGGTCACCCCTCCACTTT. Residues: CASSLAGLSRSPLHF.